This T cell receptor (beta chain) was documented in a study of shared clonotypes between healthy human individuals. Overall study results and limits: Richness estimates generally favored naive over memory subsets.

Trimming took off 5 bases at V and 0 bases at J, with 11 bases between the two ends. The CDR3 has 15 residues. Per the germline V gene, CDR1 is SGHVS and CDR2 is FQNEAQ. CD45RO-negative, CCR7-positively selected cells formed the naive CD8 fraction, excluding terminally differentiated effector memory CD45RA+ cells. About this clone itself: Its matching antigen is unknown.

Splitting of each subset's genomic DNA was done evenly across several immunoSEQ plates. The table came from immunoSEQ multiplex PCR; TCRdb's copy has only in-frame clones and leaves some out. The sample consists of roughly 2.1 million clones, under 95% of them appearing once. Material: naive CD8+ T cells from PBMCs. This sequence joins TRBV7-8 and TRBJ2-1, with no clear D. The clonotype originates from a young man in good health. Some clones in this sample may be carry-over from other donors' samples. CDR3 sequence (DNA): TGTGCCAGCAGCCCTGACCCTAGCTCCTACAATGAGCAGTTCTTC. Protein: CASSPDPSSYNEQFF.